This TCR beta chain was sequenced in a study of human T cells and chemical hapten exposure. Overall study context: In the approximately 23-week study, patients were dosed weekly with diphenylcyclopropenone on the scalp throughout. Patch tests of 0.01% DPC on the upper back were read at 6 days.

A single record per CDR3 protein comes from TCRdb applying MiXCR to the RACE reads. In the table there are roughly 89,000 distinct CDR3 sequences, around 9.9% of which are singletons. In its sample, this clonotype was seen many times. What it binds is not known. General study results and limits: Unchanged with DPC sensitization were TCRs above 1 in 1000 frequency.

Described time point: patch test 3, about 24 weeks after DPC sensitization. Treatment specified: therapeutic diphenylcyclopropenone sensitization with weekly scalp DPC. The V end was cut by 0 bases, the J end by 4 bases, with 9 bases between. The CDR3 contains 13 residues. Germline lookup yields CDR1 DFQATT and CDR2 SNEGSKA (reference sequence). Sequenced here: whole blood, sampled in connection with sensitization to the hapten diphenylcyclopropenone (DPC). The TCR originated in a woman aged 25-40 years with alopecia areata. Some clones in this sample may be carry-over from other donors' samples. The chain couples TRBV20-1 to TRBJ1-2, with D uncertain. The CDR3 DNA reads TGCAGTGCTAGAGATTTCAGTAGCTATGGCTACACCTTC. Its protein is CSARDFSSYGYTF.